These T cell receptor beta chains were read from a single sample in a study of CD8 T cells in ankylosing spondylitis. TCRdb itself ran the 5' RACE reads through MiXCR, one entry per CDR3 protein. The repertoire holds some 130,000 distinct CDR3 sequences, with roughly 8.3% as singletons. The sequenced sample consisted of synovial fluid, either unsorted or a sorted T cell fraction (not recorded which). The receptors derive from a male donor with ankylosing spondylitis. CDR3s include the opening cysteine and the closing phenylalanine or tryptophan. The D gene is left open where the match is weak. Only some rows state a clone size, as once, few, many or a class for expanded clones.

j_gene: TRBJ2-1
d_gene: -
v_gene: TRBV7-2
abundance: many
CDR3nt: TGTGCCAGCAGCTTATATAGCGGAGGTTACAATGAGCAGTTCTTC
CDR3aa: CASSLYSGGYNEQFF

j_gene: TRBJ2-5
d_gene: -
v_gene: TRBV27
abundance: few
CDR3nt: TGTGCCAGCAGTCGCAGGGTGGAAGAGACCCAGTACTTC
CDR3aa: CASSRRVEETQYF

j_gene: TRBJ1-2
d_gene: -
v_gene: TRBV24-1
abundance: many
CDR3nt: TGTGCCACCAGTGAGGGGGGCCTTTCATATGGCTACACCTTC
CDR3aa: CATSEGGLSYGYTF

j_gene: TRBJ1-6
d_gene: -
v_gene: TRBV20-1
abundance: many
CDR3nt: TGCAGTGCTAGAGGGCCCCGGGGATATTCACCCCTCCACTTT
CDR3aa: CSARGPRGYSPLHF

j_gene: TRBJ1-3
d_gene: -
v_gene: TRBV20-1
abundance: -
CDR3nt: TGCAGTGCTAGATGGGCAGCGGACACCATATATTTT
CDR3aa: CSARWAADTIYF

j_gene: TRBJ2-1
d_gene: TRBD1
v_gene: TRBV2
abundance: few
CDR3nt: TGTGCCAGCAGTTTAGGAGTACCCGGGACAGGGTTTTTCAATGAGCAGTTCTTC
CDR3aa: CASSLGVPGTGFFNEQFF

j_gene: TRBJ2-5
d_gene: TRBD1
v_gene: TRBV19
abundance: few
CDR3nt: TGTGCCAGTAGCTATGGAGGTCCAGGGGGGACCCAGTACTTC
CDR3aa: CASSYGGPGGTQYF

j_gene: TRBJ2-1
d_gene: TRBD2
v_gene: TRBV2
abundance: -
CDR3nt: TGTGCCAGCACACGACTAGCGGGAGATGGCTACAATGAGCAGTTCTTC
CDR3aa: CASTRLAGDGYNEQFF

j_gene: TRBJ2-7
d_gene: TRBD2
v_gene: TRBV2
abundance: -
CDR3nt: TGTGCCAGCAAATTACTAGCGGACGAGCAGTACTTC
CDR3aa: CASKLLADEQYF

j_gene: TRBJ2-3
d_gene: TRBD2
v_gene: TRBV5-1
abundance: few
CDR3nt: TGCGCCAGCAGCGGGACTAGCCCCAGCACAGATACGCAGTATTTT
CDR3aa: CASSGTSPSTDTQYF

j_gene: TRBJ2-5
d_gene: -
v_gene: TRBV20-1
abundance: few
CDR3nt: TGCAGTGCTGGACGGGACGGACAAGAGACCCAGTACTTC
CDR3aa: CSAGRDGQETQYF

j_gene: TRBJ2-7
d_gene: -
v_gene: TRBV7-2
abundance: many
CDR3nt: TGTGCCAGCAGTCGAAACTCAGCCTACGAGCAGTACTTC
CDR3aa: CASSRNSAYEQYF

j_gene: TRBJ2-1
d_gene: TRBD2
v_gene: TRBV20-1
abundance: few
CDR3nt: TGCAGTGCTCGAGTAGCGGGAGGTAATTTGGTGTACAATGAGCAGTTCTTC
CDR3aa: CSARVAGGNLVYNEQFF

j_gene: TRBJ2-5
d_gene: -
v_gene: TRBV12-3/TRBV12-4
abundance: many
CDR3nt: TGTGCCAGCAGCAGGGGCCGTCAAGAGACCCAGTACTTC
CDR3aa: CASSRGRQETQYF

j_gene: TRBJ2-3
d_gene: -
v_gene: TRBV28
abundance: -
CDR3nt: TGTGCCAGCAGATCTAAAGACCACACAGATACGCAGTATTTT
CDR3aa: CASRSKDHTDTQYF

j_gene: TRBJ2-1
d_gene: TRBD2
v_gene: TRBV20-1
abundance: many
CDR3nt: TGCAGTGCAACAGACTTAAGCGGGGCCAATGAGCAGTTCTTC
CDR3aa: CSATDLSGANEQFF

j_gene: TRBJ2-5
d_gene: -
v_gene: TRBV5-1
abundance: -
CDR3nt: TGCGCCAGCAGCACTTCGTTTTTGGGGGCGGCTGAGACCCAGTACTTC
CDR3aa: CASSTSFLGAAETQYF

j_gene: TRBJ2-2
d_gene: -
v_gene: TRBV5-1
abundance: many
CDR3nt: TGCGCCAGCAGCCCATCTAGCGCGAACACCGGGGAGCTGTTTTTT
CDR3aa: CASSPSSANTGELFF

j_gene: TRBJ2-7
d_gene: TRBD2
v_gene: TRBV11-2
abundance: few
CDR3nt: TGTGCCAGCAGCTACCCCCCGTGGGTAGCGGGAGGGCGAGGCTCCTACGAGCAGTACTTC
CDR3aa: CASSYPPWVAGGRGSYEQYF